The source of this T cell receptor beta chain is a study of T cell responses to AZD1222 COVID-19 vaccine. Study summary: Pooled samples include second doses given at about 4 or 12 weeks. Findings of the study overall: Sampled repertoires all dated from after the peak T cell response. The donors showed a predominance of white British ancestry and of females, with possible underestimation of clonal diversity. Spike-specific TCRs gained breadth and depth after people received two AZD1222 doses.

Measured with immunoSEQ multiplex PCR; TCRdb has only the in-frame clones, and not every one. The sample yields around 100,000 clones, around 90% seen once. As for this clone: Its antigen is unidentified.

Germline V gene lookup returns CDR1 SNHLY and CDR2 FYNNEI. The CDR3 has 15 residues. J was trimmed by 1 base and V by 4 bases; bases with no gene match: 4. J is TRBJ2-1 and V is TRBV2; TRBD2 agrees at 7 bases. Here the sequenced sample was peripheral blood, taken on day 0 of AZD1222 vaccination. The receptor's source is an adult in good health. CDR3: CASSGARESYNEQFF. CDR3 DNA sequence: TGTGCCAGCAGTGGGGCGCGGGAGTCCTACAATGAGCAGTTCTTC.